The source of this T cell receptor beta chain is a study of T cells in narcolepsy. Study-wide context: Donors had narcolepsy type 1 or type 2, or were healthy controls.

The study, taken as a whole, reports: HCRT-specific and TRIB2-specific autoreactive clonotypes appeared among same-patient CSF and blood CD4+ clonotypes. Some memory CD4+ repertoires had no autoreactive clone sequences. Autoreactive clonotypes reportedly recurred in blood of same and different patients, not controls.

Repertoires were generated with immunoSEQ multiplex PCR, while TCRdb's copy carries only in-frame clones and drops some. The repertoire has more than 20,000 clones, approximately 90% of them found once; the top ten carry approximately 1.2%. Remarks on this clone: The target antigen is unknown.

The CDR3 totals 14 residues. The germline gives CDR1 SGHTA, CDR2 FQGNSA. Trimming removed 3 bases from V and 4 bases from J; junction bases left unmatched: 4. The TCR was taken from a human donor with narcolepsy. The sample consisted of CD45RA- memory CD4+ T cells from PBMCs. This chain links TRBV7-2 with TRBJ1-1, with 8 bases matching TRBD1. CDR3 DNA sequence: TGTGCCAGCAGCTTGAACAGGGGGTCCACTGAAGCTTTCTTT. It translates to CASSLNRGSTEAFF.